These T cell receptor beta chains were read from a single sample in a study of regulatory T cells in long-lasting Graves disease. TCRdb called the multiplex PCR reads again in MiXCR, with one record for every CDR3 protein. In the table there are about 400,000 distinct CDR3 sequences, approximately 16% of which are singletons. This sample was shared with a second study, whose subject was T cells in Graves' hyperthyroidism and ophthalmopathy.

The sample was peripheral blood mononuclear cells (PBMCs), taken at new diagnosis, from a patient treated with antithyroid drugs. The receptor source for this set is a woman aged 40 to 49 with Graves disease. Each CDR3 is given with its conserved first and last residue. The D gene is left open where the match is weak. Clone size is stated in some rows and not others, as once, few, many or a class when expanded.

v_call	j_call	d_call	clone_size	cdr3_aa	cdr3_nt
TRBV7-2	TRBJ2-7	TRBD1	-	CASSVQSTGDRDYEQYF	TGTGCCAGCAGCGTCCAAAGTACGGGGGACAGGGACTACGAGCAGTACTTC
TRBV20-1	TRBJ2-7	TRBD2	many	CSASTVIAGGRYEQYF	TGCAGTGCTAGTACGGTCATAGCGGGAGGGCGATACGAGCAGTACTTC
TRBV27	TRBJ2-3	TRBD1	-	CASSTHRTGETDTQYF	TGTGCCAGCAGTACCCACCGGACAGGGGAAACAGATACGCAGTATTTT
TRBV20-1	TRBJ2-2	-	many	CSARVTGSGELFF	TGCAGTGCTAGAGTCACAGGGTCCGGGGAGCTGTTTTTT
TRBV28	TRBJ2-6	-	-	CASSDGEEASGANVLTF	TGTGCCAGCAGTGATGGGGAGGAGGCATCTGGGGCCAACGTCCTGACTTTC
TRBV6-1	TRBJ1-2	-	few	CASKPGLGDGYTF	TGTGCCAGCAAACCAGGACTTGGCGATGGCTACACCTTC
TRBV5-8	TRBJ1-3	-	few	CASPIALSGNTIYF	TGTGCCAGCCCCATAGCCCTCTCTGGAAACACCATATATTTT
TRBV2	TRBJ1-2	TRBD1	many	CASRATGGADGYTF	TGTGCCAGCAGAGCGACAGGGGGCGCGGATGGCTACACCTTC
TRBV6-1	TRBJ2-3	TRBD2	-	CASSPSLAAGTDTQYF	TGTGCCAGCAGTCCGTCACTAGCGGCCGGGACAGATACGCAGTATTTT
TRBV19	TRBJ1-3	-	-	CASTGWGDSGNTIYF	TGTGCCAGTACCGGGTGGGGAGACTCTGGAAACACCATATATTTT
TRBV7-6	TRBJ2-5	-	many	CASSPPGNQETQYF	TGTGCCAGCAGCCCTCCGGGCAATCAAGAGACCCAGTACTTC
TRBV10-3	TRBJ2-1	-	many	CAISESGGTENLLYEQFF	TGTGCCATCAGTGAGTCCGGAGGAACAGAGAATCTTTTGTATGAGCAGTTCTTC
TRBV11-2	TRBJ2-2	-	-	CASSRGIGNYEELFF	TGTGCCAGCAGCCGAGGGATAGGGAATTATGAGGAGCTGTTTTTT
TRBV20-1	TRBJ2-4	TRBD1	many	CSASPTGYLAKNIQYF	TGCAGTGCTAGTCCGACAGGGTATTTGGCCAAAAACATTCAGTACTTC
TRBV10-3	TRBJ2-7	TRBD1	many	CAISDSRDRGYYEQYF	TGTGCCATCAGTGACAGCCGGGACAGGGGATACTACGAGCAGTACTTC
TRBV7-9	TRBJ2-5	-	-	CASSFTSRVIETQYF	TGTGCCAGCAGTTTCACCTCCAGGGTAATCGAGACCCAGTACTTC
TRBV7-3	TRBJ2-7	-	many	CASSLTLWEIYEQYF	TGTGCCAGCAGCTTAACCTTGTGGGAGATCTACGAGCAGTACTTC
TRBV12-3/TRBV12-4	TRBJ1-1	-	many	CASSWDFSGTEAFF	TGTGCCAGCAGTTGGGATTTCTCGGGGACTGAAGCTTTCTTT
TRBV28	TRBJ2-7	TRBD1	many	CATCAGTGAHEQYF	TGTGCCACCTGTGCTGGGACAGGGGCCCACGAGCAGTACTTC